The present T cell receptor beta chain was sequenced within a study of cytomegalovirus exposure and HLA in healthy donors. Study findings and constraints: TCR beta V- and J-gene trimming was later associated with a missense DCLRE1C variant. Cytomegalovirus-associated TCR beta chains were listed, numbering 164. Earlier findings revealed that most TCR beta V segments proved productive either about 87% or about 30% of the time.

This clone was recorded once. Its antigen is currently unknown. Primers for the PCR totalled 60 Vbeta and 13 Jbeta. In the original processing: Unique TCR beta chains totaled roughly 79 million in a later count, with roughly 12 million of them shared. Method: immunoSEQ multiplex PCR; TCRdb's copy keeps in-frame clones and lacks some. V and J calls and clone size come straight from that table; D and trimming were deduced from the DNA. The repertoire holds about 82,000 clones, with roughly four fifths as singletons. Germline lookup yields CDR1 SGHRS and CDR2 YFSETQ. The CDR3 runs 15 residues. The trim removed 0 bases at V and 4 bases at J, leaving 6 bases unmatched.

The chain has TRBV5-1 and TRBJ1-2; TRBD1 agrees at 7 bases. The TCR was taken from a woman aged 45-65 years in good health and CMV-seropositive. Sequenced input: PBMCs. The CDR3 nucleotides read TGCGCCAGCAGCTTGGCCGGAGGGGGCAGCTATGGCTACACCTTC. As protein: CASSLAGGGSYGYTF. The whole variable domain, filled in from reference TRBV5-1 and TRBJ1-2, reads KAGVTQTPRYLIKTRGQQVTLSCSPISGHRSVSWYQQTPGQGLQFLFEYFSETQRNKGNFPGRFSGRQFSNSRSEMNVSTLELGDSALYLCASSLAGGGSYGYTFGSGTRLTVV.